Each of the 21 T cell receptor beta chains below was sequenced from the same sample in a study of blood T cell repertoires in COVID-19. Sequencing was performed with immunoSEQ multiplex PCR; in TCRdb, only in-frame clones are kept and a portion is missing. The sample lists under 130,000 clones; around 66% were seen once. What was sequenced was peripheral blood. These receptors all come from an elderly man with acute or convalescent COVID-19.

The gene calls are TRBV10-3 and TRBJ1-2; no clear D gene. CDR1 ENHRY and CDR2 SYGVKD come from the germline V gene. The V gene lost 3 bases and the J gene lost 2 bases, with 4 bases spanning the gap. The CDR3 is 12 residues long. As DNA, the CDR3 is TGTGCCATCAGTGAACAGAACTATGGCTACACCTTC. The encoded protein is CAISEQNYGYTF.

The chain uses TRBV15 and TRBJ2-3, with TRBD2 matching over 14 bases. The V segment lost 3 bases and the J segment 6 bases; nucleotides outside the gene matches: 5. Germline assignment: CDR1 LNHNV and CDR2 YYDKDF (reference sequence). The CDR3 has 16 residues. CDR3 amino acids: CATSSGTSGSVDTQYF. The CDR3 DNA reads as TGTGCCACCAGCAGTGGGACTAGCGGGAGTGTGGATACGCAGTATTTT.

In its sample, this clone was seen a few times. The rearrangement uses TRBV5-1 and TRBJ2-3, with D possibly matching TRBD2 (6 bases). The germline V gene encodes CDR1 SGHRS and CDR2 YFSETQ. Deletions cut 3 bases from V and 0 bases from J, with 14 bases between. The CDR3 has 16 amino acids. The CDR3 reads CASSSGWAGSTDTQYF. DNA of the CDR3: TGCGCCAGCAGCTCCGGATGGGCGGGGAGCACAGATACGCAGTATTTT. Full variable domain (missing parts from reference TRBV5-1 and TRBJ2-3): KAGVTQTPRYLIKTRGQQVTLSCSPISGHRSVSWYQQTPGQGLQFLFEYFSETQRNKGNFPGRFSGRQFSNSRSEMNVSTLELGDSALYLCASSSGWAGSTDTQYFGPGTRLTVL.

CDR3 nucleotide sequence: TGTGCCAGCAGCCAGGGATCAGGACTATACTACGAGCAGTACTTC. Its translation: CASSQGSGLYYEQYF. This chain links TRBV7-2 with TRBJ2-7; D is perhaps TRBD2 (6 bases). V lost 5 bases and J 3 bases, leaving 17 bases between the germline ends. Germline V CDR1 and CDR2: SGHTA, FQGNSA. This CDR3 region has 15 residues.

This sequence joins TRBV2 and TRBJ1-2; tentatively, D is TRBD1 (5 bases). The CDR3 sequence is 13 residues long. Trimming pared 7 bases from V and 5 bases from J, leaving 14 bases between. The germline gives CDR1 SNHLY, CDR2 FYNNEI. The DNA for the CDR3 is TGTGCCAGCACTATGATAGACAGTTATGGCTACACCTTC. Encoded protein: CASTMIDSYGYTF.

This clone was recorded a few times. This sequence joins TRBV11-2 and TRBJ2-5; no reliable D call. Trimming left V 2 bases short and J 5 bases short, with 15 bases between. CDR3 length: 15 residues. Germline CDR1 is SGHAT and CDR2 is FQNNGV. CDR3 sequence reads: CASSLSPTRGETQYF. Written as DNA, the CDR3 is TGTGCCAGCAGCTTATCTCCGACCCGCGGCGAGACCCAGTACTTC.

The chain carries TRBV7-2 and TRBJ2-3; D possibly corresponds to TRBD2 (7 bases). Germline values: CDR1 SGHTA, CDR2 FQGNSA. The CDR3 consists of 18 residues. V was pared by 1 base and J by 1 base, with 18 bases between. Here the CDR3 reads CASSLESVGGGGTDTQYF. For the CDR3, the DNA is TGTGCCAGCAGCTTAGAGTCGGTAGGGGGAGGGGGCACAGATACGCAGTATTTT.

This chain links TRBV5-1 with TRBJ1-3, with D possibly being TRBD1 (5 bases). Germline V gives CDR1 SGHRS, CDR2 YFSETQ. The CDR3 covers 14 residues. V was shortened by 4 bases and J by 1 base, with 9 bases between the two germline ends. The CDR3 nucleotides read TGCGCCAGCAGCCAGGGCACGTCTGGAAACACCATATATTTT. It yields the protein CASSQGTSGNTIYF. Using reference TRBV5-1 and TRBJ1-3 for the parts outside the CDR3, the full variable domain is KAGVTQTPRYLIKTRGQQVTLSCSPISGHRSVSWYQQTPGQGLQFLFEYFSETQRNKGNFPGRFSGRQFSNSRSEMNVSTLELGDSALYLCASSQGTSGNTIYFGEGSWLTVV.

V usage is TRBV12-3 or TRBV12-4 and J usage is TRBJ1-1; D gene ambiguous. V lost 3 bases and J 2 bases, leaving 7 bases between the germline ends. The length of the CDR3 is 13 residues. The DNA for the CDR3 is TGTGCCAGCAGTTTTGCGGGAAACACTGAAGCTTTCTTT. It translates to CASSFAGNTEAFF.

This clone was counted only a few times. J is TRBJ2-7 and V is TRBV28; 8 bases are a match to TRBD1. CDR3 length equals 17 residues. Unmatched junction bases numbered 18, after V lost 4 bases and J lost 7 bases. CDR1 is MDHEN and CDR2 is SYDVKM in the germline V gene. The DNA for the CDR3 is TGTGCCAGCAGTTCGACAGGGGCAAGACCCCAGGGGGAGGAGCAGTACTTC. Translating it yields CASSSTGARPQGEEQYF. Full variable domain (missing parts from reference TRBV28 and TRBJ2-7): DVKVTQSSRYLVKRTGEKVFLECVQDMDHENMFWYRQDPGLGLRLIYFSYDVKMKEKGDIPEGYSVSREKKERFSLILESASTNQTSMYLCASSSTGARPQGEEQYFGPGTRLTVT.

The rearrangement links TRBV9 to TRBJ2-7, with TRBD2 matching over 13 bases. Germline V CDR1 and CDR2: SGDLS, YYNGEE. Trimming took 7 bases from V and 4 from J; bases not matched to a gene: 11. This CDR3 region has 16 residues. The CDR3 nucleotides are TGTGCCAGCGCGGCGGGGGGACTAGCGGGACTGTACGAGCAGTACTTC. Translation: CASAAGGLAGLYEQYF.

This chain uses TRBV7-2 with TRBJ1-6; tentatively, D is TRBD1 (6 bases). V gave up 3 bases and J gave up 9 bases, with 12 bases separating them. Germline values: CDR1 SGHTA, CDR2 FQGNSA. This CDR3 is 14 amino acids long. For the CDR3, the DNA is TGTGCCAGCAGCTTGACTGGGGGGGCTTCACCCCTCCACTTT. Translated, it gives CASSLTGGASPLHF.

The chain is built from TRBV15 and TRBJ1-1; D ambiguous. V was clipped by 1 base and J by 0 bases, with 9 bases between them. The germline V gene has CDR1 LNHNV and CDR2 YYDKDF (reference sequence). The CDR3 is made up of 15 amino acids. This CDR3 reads CATSRVEIMNTEAFF. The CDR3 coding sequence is TGTGCCACCAGCAGAGTTGAGATCATGAACACTGAAGCTTTCTTT.

The CDR3 reads CSASDSGRAPNEQFF. As DNA, the CDR3 is TGCAGTGCTAGTGATAGCGGGAGGGCCCCCAATGAGCAGTTCTTC. The rearrangement links TRBV20-1 to TRBJ2-1, with 11 nucleotides matching TRBD2. This CDR3 has 15 amino acids. The V gene's germline CDR1 is DFQATT and CDR2 SNEGSKA (reference sequence). The V and J ends lost 3 bases and 6 bases, in that order; junction bases with no gene match: 7.

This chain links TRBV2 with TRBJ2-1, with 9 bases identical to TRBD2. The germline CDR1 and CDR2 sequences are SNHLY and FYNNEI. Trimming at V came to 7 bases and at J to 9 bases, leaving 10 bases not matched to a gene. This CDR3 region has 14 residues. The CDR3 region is CASIGSGSVGEQFF. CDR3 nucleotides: TGTGCCAGCATCGGTAGCGGGAGCGTTGGTGAGCAGTTCTTC.

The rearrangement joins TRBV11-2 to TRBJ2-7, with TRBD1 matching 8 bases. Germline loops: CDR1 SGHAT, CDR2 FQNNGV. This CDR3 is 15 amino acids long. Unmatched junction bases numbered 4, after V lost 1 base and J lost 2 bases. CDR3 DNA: TGTGCCAGCAGCTTAGCACTACAGGGGGCCTACGAGCAGTACTTC. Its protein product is CASSLALQGAYEQYF. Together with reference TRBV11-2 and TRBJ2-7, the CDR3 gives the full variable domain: EAGVAQSPRYKIIEKRQSVAFWCNPISGHATLYWYQQILGQGPKLLIQFQNNGVVDDSQLPKDRFSAERLKGVDSTLKIQPAKLEDSAVYLCASSLALQGAYEQYFGPGTRLTVT.

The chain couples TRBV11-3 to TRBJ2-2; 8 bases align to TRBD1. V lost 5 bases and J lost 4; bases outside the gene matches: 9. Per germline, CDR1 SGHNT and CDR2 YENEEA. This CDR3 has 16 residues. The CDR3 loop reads CASSATGGVSTGELFF. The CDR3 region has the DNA TGTGCCAGCAGCGCAACAGGGGGAGTCAGCACCGGGGAGCTGTTTTTT.

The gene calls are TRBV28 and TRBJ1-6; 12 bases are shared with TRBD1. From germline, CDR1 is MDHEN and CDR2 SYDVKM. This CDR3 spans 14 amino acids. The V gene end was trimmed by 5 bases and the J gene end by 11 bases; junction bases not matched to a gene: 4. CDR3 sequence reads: CASSAGTGGTPLHF. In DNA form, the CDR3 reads TGTGCCAGCAGTGCCGGGACAGGGGGCACACCCCTCCACTTT. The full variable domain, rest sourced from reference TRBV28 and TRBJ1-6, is DVKVTQSSRYLVKRTGEKVFLECVQDMDHENMFWYRQDPGLGLRLIYFSYDVKMKEKGDIPEGYSVSREKKERFSLILESASTNQTSMYLCASSAGTGGTPLHFGNGTRLTVT.

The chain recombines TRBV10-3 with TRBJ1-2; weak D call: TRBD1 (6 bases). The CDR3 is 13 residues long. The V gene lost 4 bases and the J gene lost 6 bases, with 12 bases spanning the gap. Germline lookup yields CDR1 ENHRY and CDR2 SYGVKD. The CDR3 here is CAISGEGGNGYTF. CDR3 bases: TGTGCCATCAGTGGAGAAGGGGGTAATGGCTACACCTTC.

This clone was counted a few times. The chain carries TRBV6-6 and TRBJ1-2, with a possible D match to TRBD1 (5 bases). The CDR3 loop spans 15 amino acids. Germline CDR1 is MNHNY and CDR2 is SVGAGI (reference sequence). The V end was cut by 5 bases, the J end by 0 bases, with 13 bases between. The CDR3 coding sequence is TGTGCCAGCAGTCAGACAGAACCGGCTAACTATGGCTACACCTTC. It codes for CASSQTEPANYGYTF.

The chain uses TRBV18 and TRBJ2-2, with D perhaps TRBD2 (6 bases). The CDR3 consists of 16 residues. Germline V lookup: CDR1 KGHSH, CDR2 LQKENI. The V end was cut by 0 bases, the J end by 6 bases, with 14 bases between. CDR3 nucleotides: TGTGCCAGCTCACCACCCGGGAGAACGGATGCCGGGGAGCTGTTTTTT. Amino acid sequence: CASSPPGRTDAGELFF. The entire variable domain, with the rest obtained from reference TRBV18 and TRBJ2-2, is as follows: NAGVMQNPRHLVRRRGQEARLRCSPMKGHSHVYWYRQLPEEGLKFMVYLQKENIIDESGMPKERFSAEFPKEGPSILRIQQVVRGDSAAYFCASSPPGRTDAGELFFGEGSRLTVL.